This T cell receptor beta chain was captured by sequencing in a study of T cells expressing NK-cell markers. Study information: Repertoire data for TCR beta were derived from sorted T cells (CD3+CD56+NKG2C+, CD3+CD56+NKG2C- and CD3+CD56-NKG2C+). Eight donors were sequenced, of whom seven were HCMV-seropositive, while the remaining one was HCMV-seronegative.

General study findings and limits: NKG2C+ dominant clonotype frequencies in several donors were roughly 1.0-7.5% of CD8+ T cells.

Using the 5' RACE reads, TCRdb records one entry per CDR3 protein without DNA. The listing records about 390,000 distinct CDR3 sequences. About this clonotype: Its cognate antigen is unknown.

The origin of this receptor is a woman between 45 and 60 years old in good health. Sample: blood T cells: a sorted CD56 or NKG2C T cell subset, CD4+ or CD8+ T cells, or bulk PBMC T cells (not recorded which).

The chain's CDR3 is CASSQVLGSYEQYF. The chain has TRBV6-6 and TRBJ2-7. CDR1 is MNHNY and CDR2 is SVGAGI in the germline V gene (reference sequence). The CDR3 runs 14 residues.